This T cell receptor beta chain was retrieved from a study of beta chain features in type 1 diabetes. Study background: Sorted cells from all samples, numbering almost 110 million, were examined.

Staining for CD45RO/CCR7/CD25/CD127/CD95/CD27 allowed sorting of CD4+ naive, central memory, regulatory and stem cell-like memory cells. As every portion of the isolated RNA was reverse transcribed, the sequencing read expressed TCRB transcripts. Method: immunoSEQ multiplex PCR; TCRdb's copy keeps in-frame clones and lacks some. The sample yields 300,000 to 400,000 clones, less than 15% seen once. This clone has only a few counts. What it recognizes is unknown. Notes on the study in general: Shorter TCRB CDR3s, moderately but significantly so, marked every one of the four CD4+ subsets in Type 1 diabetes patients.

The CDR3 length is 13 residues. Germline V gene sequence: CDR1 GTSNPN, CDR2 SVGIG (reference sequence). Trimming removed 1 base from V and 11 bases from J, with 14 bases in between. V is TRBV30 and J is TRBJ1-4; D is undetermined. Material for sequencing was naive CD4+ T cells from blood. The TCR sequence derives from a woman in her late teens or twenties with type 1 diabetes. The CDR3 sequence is CAWSGPLAVKLFF. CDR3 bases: TGTGCCTGGAGTGGGCCCCTTGCTGTGAAACTGTTTTTT.